The rows below give T cell receptor beta chains drawn from one sample of a study of cytomegalovirus exposure and HLA in healthy donors. Profiled with immunoSEQ multiplex PCR; TCRdb holds only in-frame clones, not every one. The table records about 67,000 clones, 60% to 80% of them present only once. Specimen: PBMCs. The receptors derive from a man in his 60s in good health and CMV-seropositive. CDR3s include the opening cysteine and the closing phenylalanine or tryptophan. D genes are given only for firm matches. Some rows have no size entry. The others give once, few or many, or a class for an expanded clone.

clone_size,j_call,d_call,v_call,cdr3_nt,cdr3_aa
-,TRBJ2-7,TRBD2,TRBV4-1,TGCGCCAGCAGCCTATGGCGACTAGCTAGCGAGCAGTACTTC,CASSLWRLASEQYF
-,TRBJ2-1,-,TRBV10-1,TGCGCCAGCAGTGAGTCCCAGGCCTCCTACAATGAGCAGTTCTTC,CASSESQASYNEQFF
-,TRBJ2-1,TRBD2,TRBV25-1,TGTGCCAGCAGTAGGAGCGGGGGGTACAATGAGCAGTTCTTC,CASSRSGGYNEQFF
-,TRBJ2-3,-,TRBV19,TGTGCCAGTAGTAGTCCAGGTAGCACAGATACGCAGTATTTT,CASSSPGSTDTQYF
-,TRBJ2-7,TRBD2,TRBV11-2,TGTGCCAGCAGCTTAGAAGGACTAGCGGGAGTTTCCGAGCAGTACTTC,CASSLEGLAGVSEQYF
-,TRBJ2-3,TRBD1,TRBV5-4,TGTGCCAGCAGTTCAGACAGGGGCACAGATACGCAGTATTTT,CASSSDRGTDTQYF
-,TRBJ2-7,-,TRBV6-5,TGTGCCAGCAGTGCCATCGGGGGAGAGCAGTACTTC,CASSAIGGEQYF
-,TRBJ1-1,-,TRBV6-5,TGTGCCGTCCGAGGTCACATGAACACTGAAGCTTTCTTT,CAVRGHMNTEAFF
-,TRBJ1-5,-,TRBV6-5,TGTGCCAGCAGGCGACAAGAACAGAGCAATCAGCCCCAGCATTTT,CASRRQEQSNQPQHF
-,TRBJ2-7,-,TRBV19,TGTGCCAGTAGTGCGGGACAGTTCAACGAGCAGTACTTC,CASSAGQFNEQYF
-,TRBJ1-1,-,TRBV9,TGTGCCAGCAGCGTTCACAGCAACACTGAAGCTTTCTTT,CASSVHSNTEAFF
-,TRBJ2-3,-,TRBV29-1,TGCAGCGTTGAAGATGAACAGGGCACAGATACGCAGTATTTT,CSVEDEQGTDTQYF
-,TRBJ1-5,-,TRBV27,TGTGCCAGCAAGAGCGGATACAATCAGCCCCAGCATTTT,CASKSGYNQPQHF
-,TRBJ1-1,-,TRBV10-2,TGCGCCAGCGGAGGCAGCATGAACACTGAAGCTTTCTTT,CASGGSMNTEAFF
-,TRBJ2-2,-,TRBV4-1,TGCGCCAGCAGCCTCGGAGGACTTGACCCCGGGGAGCTGTTTTTT,CASSLGGLDPGELFF
few,TRBJ2-7,TRBD2,TRBV6-6,TGTGCCAGCAGCCAAGGGACTAGCGGCTACGAGCAGTACTTC,CASSQGTSGYEQYF
-,TRBJ2-7,TRBD1,TRBV7-2,TGTGCCAGCAGCTTTGCAGGGGGTCCAACCTACGAGCAGTACTTC,CASSFAGGPTYEQYF
-,TRBJ2-7,TRBD1,TRBV5-1,TGCGCCAGCAGTTCTGGGGACAGGGTGAAGTACGAGCAGTACTTC,CASSSGDRVKYEQYF
-,TRBJ2-1,-,TRBV2,TGTGCCAGCAGTTTCGCTAGCAATGAGCAGTTCTTC,CASSFASNEQFF
-,TRBJ2-3,TRBD1,TRBV7-6,TGTGCCAGCAGCTTAAGCCGACAGGGGGGGGTTGAAGATACGCAGTATTTT,CASSLSRQGGVEDTQYF
-,TRBJ1-2,-,TRBV6-6,TGTGCCAGCAGTTACGACAGTTCGAGAGGCTACACCTTC,CASSYDSSRGYTF
-,TRBJ2-5,TRBD2,TRBV7-8,TGTGCCAGCAGCGCCCAGGGACTAGCGGTAGAGACCCAGTACTTC,CASSAQGLAVETQYF
once,TRBJ1-3,-,TRBV5-1,TGCGCCAGCAGCTTGGAGGAGGCAGCCACCGGTGTTTTT,CASSLEEAATGVF
-,TRBJ2-1,TRBD1,TRBV5-6,TGTGCCAGCAGCTTGGGTACAGGGGCCTACAATGAGCAGTTCTTC,CASSLGTGAYNEQFF
-,TRBJ2-3,-,TRBV2,TGTGCCAGCAGTTACACAGATACGCAGTATTTT,CASSYTDTQYF
-,TRBJ1-6,TRBD1,TRBV6-6,TGTGCCAGCAGGCTAGACAGGGTTCTTGCACCCCTCCACTTT,CASRLDRVLAPLHF